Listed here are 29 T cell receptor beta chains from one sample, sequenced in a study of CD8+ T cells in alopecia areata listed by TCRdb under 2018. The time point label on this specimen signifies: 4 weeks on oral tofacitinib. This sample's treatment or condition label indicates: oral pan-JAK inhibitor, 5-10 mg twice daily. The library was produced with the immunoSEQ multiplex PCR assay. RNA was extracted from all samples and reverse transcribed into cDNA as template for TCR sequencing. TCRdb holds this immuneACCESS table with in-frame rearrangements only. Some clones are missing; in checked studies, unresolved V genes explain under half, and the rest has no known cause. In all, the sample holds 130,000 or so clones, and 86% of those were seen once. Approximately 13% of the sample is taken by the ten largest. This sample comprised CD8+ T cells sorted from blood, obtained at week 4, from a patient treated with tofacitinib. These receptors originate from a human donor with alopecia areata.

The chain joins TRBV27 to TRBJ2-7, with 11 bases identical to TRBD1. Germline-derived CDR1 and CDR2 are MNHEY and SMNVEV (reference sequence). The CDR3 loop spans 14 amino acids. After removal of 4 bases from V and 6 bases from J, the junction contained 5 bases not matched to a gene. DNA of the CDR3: TGTGCCAGCAGTTCCGGGACAGGGGGTCCCGAGCAGTACTTC. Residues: CASSSGTGGPEQYF.

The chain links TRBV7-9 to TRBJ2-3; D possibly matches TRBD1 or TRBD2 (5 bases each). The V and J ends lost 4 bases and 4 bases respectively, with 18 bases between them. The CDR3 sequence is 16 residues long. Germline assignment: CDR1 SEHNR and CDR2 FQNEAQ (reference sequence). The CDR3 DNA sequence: TGTGCCAGCAGCTCCCCTATGGGGACCGGGGCAGATACGCAGTATTTT. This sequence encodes CASSSPMGTGADTQYF.

CDR3 nucleotides: TGTGCCATCAGCCACCAGGTCGAGCAGGAGACCCAGTACTTC. Its translation is CAISHQVEQETQYF. The chain recombines TRBV10-3 with TRBJ2-5, with unresolved D. The germline gives CDR1 ENHRY, CDR2 SYGVKD. This CDR3 has 14 residues. The germline V and J ends were trimmed by 6 bases and 5 bases, with 16 bases remaining between them.

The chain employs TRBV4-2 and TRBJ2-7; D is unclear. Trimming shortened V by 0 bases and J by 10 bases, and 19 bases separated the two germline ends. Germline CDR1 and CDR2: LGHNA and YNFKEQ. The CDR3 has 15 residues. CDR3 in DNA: TGTGCCAGCAGCCAAGAAGGAATCGACACTCCGGATCAGTACTTC. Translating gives CASSQEGIDTPDQYF.

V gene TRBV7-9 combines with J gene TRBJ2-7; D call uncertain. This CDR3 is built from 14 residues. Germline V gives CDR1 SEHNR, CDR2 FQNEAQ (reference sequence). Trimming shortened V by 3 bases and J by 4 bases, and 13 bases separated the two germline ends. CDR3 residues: CASSFSVNSYEQYF. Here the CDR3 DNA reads TGTGCCAGCAGCTTTAGTGTAAATTCATACGAGCAGTACTTC. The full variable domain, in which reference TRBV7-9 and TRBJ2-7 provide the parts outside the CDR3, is DTGVSQNPRHKITKRGQNVTFRCDPISEHNRLYWYRQTLGQGPEFLTYFQNEAQLEKSRLLSDRFSAERPKGSFSTLEIQRTEQGDSAMYLCASSFSVNSYEQYFGPGTRLTVT.

The CDR3 nucleotides are TGTGCCAGCAGCGTGGGTCGGGAAGCCTACAATGAGCAGTTCTTC. Its translation: CASSVGREAYNEQFF. The rearrangement links TRBV7-9 to TRBJ2-1; tentative D call: TRBD2 (5 bases). This CDR3 is 15 amino acids long. Germline loops: CDR1 SEHNR, CDR2 FQNEAQ (reference sequence). Trimming took 5 bases from V and 2 from J, leaving 13 bases between them.

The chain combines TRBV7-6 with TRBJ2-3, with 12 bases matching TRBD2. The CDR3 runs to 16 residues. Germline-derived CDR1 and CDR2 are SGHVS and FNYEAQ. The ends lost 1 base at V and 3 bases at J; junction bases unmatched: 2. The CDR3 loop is CASSLVLAGGTDTQYF. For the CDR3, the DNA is TGTGCCAGCAGCTTAGTTCTAGCGGGGGGGACAGATACGCAGTATTTT.

The DNA of the CDR3 is TGTGCCAGCAGCGAATCGACAGGGTTCTCCTACGAGCAGTACTTC. It is translated as CASSESTGFSYEQYF. The chain joins TRBV7-9 to TRBJ2-7; 7 bases fit TRBD1. The V and J ends lost 5 bases and 0 bases, in that order; junction bases with no gene match: 7. The germline V gene has CDR1 SEHNR and CDR2 FQNEAQ (reference sequence). This CDR3 spans 15 amino acids.

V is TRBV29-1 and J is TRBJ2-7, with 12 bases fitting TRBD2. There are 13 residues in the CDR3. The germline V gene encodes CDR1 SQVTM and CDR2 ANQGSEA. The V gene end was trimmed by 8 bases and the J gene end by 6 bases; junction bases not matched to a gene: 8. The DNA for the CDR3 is TGCAGCTGCCGGACTAGCGGGAAAGCCGAGCAGTACTTC. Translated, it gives CSCRTSGKAEQYF.

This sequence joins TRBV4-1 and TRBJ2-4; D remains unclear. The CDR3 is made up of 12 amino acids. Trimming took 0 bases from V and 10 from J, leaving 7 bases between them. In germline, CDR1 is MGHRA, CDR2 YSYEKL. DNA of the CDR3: TGCGCCAGCAGCCAAGATCGAGTGATTCAGTACTTC. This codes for CASSQDRVIQYF.

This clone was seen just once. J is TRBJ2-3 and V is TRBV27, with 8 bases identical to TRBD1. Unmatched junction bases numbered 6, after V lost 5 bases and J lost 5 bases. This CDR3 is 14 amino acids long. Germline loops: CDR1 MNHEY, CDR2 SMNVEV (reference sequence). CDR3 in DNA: TGTGCCAGCAGTCAACAGGGGGGCAAAGATACGCAGTATTTT. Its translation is CASSQQGGKDTQYF.

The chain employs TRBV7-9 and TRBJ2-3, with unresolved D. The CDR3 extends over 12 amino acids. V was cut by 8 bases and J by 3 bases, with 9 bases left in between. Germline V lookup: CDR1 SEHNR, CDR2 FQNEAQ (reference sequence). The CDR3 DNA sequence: TGTGCCAGCCCCCCCGATACAGATACGCAGTATTTT. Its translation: CASPPDTDTQYF.

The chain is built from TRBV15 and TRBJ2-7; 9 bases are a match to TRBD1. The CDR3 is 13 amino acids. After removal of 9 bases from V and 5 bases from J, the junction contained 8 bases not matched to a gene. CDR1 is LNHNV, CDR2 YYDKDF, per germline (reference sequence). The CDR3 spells CATGEDRGHEQYF. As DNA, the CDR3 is TGTGCCACGGGTGAGGACAGGGGCCACGAGCAGTACTTC.

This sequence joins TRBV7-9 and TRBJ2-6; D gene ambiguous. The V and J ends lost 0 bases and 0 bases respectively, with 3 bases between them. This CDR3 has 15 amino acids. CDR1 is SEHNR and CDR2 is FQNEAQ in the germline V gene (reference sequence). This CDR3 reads CASSLASSGANVLTF. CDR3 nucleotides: TGTGCCAGCAGCTTAGCGAGCTCTGGGGCCAACGTCCTGACTTTC.

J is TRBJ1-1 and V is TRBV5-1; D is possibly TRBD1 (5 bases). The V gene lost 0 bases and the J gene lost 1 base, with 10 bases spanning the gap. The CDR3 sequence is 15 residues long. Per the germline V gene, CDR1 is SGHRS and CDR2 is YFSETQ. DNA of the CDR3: TGCGCCAGCAGCTTGGCCGGGGGTACGAACACTGAAGCTTTCTTT. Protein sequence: CASSLAGGTNTEAFF.

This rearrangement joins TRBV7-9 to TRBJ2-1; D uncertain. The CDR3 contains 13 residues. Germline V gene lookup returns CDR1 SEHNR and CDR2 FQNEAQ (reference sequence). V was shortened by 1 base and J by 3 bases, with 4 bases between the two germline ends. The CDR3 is CASSLDSYNEQFF. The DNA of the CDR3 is TGTGCCAGCAGCTTAGACAGCTACAATGAGCAGTTCTTC. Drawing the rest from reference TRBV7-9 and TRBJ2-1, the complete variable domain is DTGVSQNPRHKITKRGQNVTFRCDPISEHNRLYWYRQTLGQGPEFLTYFQNEAQLEKSRLLSDRFSAERPKGSFSTLEIQRTEQGDSAMYLCASSLDSYNEQFFGPGTRLTVL.

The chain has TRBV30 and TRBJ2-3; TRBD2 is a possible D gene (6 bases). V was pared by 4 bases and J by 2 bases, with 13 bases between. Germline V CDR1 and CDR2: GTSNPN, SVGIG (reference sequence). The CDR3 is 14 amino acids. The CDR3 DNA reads TGTGCCTGGACGGGTAGCGGAATCACAGATACGCAGTATTTT. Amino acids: CAWTGSGITDTQYF.

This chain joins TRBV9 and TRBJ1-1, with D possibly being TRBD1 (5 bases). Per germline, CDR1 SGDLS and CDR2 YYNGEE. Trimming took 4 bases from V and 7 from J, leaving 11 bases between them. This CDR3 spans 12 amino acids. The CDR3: CASSPGTGEAFF. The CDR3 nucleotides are TGTGCCAGCAGCCCGGGGACGGGTGAAGCTTTCTTT.

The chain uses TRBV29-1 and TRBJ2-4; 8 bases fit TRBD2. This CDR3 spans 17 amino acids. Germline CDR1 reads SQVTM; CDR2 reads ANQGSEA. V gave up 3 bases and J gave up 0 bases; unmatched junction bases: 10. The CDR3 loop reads CSVEAGSGRIAKNIQYF. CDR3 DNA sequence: TGCAGCGTTGAGGCGGGGAGCGGGAGAATAGCCAAAAACATTCAGTACTTC.

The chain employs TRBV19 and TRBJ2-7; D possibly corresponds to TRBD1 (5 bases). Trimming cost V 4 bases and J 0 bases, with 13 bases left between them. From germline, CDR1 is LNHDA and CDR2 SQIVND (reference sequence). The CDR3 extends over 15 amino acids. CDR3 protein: CASSTRVTTSYEQYF. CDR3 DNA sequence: TGTGCCAGTAGTACCAGGGTTACCACCTCCTACGAGCAGTACTTC.

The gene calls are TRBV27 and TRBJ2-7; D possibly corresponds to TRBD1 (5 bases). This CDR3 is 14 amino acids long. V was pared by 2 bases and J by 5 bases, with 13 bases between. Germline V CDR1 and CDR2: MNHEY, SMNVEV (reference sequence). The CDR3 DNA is TGTGCCAGCAGTTTAGGCCAGGGTGGGAACGAGCAGTACTTC. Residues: CASSLGQGGNEQYF.

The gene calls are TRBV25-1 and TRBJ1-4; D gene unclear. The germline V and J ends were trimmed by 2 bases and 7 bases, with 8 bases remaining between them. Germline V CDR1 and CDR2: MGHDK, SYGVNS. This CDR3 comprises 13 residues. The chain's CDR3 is CASSESRTEKLFF. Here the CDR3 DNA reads TGTGCCAGCAGTGAAAGCAGGACTGAAAAACTGTTTTTT.

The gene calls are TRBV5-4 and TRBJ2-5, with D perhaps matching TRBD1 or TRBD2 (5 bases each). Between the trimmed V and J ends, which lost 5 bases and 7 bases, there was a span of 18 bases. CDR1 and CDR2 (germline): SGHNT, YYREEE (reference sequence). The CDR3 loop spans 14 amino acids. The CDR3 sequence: CASRISGTPPTQYF. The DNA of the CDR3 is TGTGCCAGCAGAATATCCGGGACGCCACCGACCCAGTACTTC. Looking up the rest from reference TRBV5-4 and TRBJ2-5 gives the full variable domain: ETGVTQSPTHLIKTRGQQVTLRCSSQSGHNTVSWYQQALGQGPQFIFQYYREEENGRGNFPPRFSGLQFPNYSSELNVNALELDDSALYLCASRISGTPPTQYFGPGTRLLVL.

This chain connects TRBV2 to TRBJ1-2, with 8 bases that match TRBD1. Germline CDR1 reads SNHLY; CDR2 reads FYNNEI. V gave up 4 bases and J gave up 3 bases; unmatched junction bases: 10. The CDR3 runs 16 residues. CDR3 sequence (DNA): TGTGCCAGCAGTGGAGGACAGGGAAGTTTACACTATGGCTACACCTTC. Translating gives CASSGGQGSLHYGYTF.

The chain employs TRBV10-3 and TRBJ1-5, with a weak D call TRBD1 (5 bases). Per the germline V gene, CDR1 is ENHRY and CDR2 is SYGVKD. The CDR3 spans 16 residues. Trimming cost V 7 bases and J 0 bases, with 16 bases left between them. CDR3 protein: CAIILRDGASNQPQHF. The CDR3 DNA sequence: TGTGCCATCATACTCCGGGACGGAGCTAGCAATCAGCCCCAGCATTTT.

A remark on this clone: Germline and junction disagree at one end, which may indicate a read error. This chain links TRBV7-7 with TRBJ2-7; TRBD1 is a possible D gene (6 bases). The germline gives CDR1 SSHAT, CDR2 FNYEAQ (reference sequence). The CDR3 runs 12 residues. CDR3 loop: CASSQKGGEQYF. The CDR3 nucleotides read TGTGCTAGCAGCCAGAAAGGGGGCGAGCAGTACTTC.

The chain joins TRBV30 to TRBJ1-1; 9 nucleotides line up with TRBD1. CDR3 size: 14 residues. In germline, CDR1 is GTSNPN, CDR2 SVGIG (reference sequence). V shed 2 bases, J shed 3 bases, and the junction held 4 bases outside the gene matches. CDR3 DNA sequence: TGTGCCTGGAGTTCGTGGGACAGGGACACTGAAGCTTTCTTT. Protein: CAWSSWDRDTEAFF.

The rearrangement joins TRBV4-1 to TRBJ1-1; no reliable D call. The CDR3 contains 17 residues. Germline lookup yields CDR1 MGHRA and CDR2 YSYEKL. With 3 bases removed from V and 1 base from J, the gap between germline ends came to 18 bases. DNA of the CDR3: TGCGCCAGCAGCCAGCCCACAGTTCGGTTCGGGAACACTGAAGCTTTCTTT. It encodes CASSQPTVRFGNTEAFF.

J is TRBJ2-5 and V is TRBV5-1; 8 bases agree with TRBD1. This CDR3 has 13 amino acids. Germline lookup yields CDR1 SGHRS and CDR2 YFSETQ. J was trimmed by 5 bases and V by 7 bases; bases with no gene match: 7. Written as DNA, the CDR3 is TGCGCCAGCTCGGACAGGGCATGGGAGACCCAGTACTTC. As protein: CASSDRAWETQYF.